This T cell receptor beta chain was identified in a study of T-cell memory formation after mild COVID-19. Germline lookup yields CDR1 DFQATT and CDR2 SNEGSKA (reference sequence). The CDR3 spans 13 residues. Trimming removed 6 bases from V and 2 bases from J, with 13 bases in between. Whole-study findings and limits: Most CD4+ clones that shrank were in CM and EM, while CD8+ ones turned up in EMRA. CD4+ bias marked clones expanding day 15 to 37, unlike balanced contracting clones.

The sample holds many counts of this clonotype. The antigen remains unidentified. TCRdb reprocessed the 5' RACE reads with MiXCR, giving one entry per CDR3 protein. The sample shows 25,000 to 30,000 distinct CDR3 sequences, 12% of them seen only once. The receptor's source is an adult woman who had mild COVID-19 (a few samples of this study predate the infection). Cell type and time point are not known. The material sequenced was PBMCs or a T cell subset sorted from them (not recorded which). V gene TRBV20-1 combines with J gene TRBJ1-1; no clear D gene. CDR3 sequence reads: CSATTVRNTEAFF. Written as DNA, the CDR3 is TGCAGTGCCACCACAGTGAGAAACACTGAAGCTTTCTTT.